The sequence of this TCR beta chain was determined in a study of brain T cells in children with intractable seizures. The protocol was immunoSEQ multiplex PCR, while the TCRdb copy is restricted to in-frame clones and leaves out a portion. The sample comprises about 80,000 clones, 90% to 95% of which are singletons, and around 24% rests with the top ten. V was pared by 8 bases and J by 0 bases, with 10 bases between. CDR1 and CDR2 (germline): SGHAT, FQNNGV. The CDR3 sequence is 13 residues long. The V call is TRBV11-2, the J call TRBJ1-1; TRBD1 might be the D (6 bases). This sequence originates from a girl aged 2 to 9 with Rasmussen encephalitis and intractable seizures. This sample comprised peripheral blood, obtained at surgery. The CDR3 DNA is TGTGCCAGCTCCGGGACAATGAACACTGAAGCTTTCTTT. Its protein is CASSGTMNTEAFF.